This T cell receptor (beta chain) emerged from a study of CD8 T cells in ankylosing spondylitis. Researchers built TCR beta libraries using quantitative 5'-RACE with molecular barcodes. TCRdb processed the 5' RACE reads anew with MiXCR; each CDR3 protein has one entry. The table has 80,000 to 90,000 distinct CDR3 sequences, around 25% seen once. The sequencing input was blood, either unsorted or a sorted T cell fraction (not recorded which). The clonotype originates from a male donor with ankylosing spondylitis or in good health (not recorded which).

The CDR3 nucleotides read TGTGCCAGCTCACCAAAGACAGGGGTCGGTTCACCCCTCCACTTT. This sequence encodes CASSPKTGVGSPLHF. The J gene is TRBJ1-6, the V gene TRBV18, with 8 bases matching TRBD1. V lost 2 bases to trimming and J lost 9 bases; unmatched junction nucleotides: 6. This CDR3 is built from 15 residues. Germline V gene sequence: CDR1 KGHSH, CDR2 LQKENI.